The 32 T cell receptor beta chains presented below share a single source sample, sequenced in a study of T cell responses to AZD1222 COVID-19 vaccine. Here immunoSEQ multiplex PCR was the method, and the copy in TCRdb shows in-frame clones only, minus some. The sample lists 170,000 or so clones; 90% were seen once. The specimen was peripheral blood, collected on day 0 of AZD1222 vaccination. These receptors originate from an adult in good health.

This chain joins TRBV6-1 and TRBJ1-1; D perhaps matches TRBD1 (6 bases). The CDR3 is 14 amino acids. Trimming cost V 2 bases and J 4 bases, with 11 bases left between them. CDR1 MNHNS and CDR2 SASEGT come from the germline V gene. CDR3 nucleotides: TGTGCCAGCAGTGAACAGGGGTGGATCACTGAAGCTTTCTTT. As protein: CASSEQGWITEAFF.

V and J are TRBV7-8 and TRBJ1-5; tentative D call: TRBD1 (6 bases). There are 17 residues in the CDR3. Germline V gives CDR1 SGHVS, CDR2 FQNEAQ. The ends were cut back, 4 bases at V and 1 base at J, with 17 bases in the middle. CDR3 DNA sequence: TGTGCCAGCAGCTCCCACGGGGGCAGGGGCAGCAATCAGCCCCAGCATTTT. As protein: CASSSHGGRGSNQPQHF. Full variable domain (outside the CDR3, taken from reference TRBV7-8 and TRBJ1-5): GAGVSQSPRYKVAKRGQDVALRCDPISGHVSLFWYQQALGQGPEFLTYFQNEAQLDKSGLPSDRFFAERPEGSVSTLKIQRTQQEDSAVYLCASSSHGGRGSNQPQHFGDGTRLSIL.

This chain connects TRBV11-1 to TRBJ1-1; TRBD1 is a possible D gene (6 bases). V lost 2 bases and J lost 4, with 8 bases in between. Germline V gene sequence: CDR1 SGHAT, CDR2 FQDESV (reference sequence). The CDR3 loop spans 13 amino acids. The CDR3 is CASSLTGPTEAFF. CDR3 bases: TGTGCCAGCAGCTTAACAGGGCCCACTGAAGCTTTCTTT.

V is TRBV7-6 and J is TRBJ2-7; 7 bases are a match to TRBD1. The CDR3 extends over 13 amino acids. CDR1 and CDR2 (germline): SGHVS, FNYEAQ. V gave up 5 bases and J gave up 1 base; unmatched junction bases: 2. Written as DNA, the CDR3 is TGTGCCAGCAGCGTACAGGGGTCCTACGAGCAGTACTTC. Translating gives CASSVQGSYEQYF.

With respect to this clone: The same CDR3 is also encoded by other DNA sequences in this sample. The chain's CDR3 is CASSLRQGDGYTF. The CDR3 region has the DNA TGTGCCAGCAGCTTGAGACAGGGTGATGGCTACACCTTC. V gene TRBV5-6 combines with J gene TRBJ1-2; 7 positions agree with TRBD1. CDR1 and CDR2 from the germline V gene are SGHDT and YYEEEE. With 1 base clipped from V and 6 bases from J, the junction kept 3 bases outside the gene matches. The CDR3 length is 13 residues.

CDR3 region: CTRYEQYF. The CDR3 region has the DNA TGCACCCGCTACGAGCAGTACTTC. V is TRBV10-1 and J is TRBJ2-7; unclear D gene. The CDR3 is made up of 8 amino acids. Germline V gives CDR1 WNHNN, CDR2 SYGVQD (reference sequence).

This clone was seen only once. The genes are TRBV6-5 and TRBJ2-3; D could derive from TRBD1 or TRBD2 (5 bases each). The CDR3 runs 13 residues. The germline CDR1 and CDR2 sequences are MNHEY and SVGAGI. The V end was cut by 6 bases, the J end by 3 bases, with 10 bases between. The CDR3 loop is CASSRDGTDTQYF. DNA for the CDR3: TGTGCCAGCAGCCGGGACGGGACAGATACGCAGTATTTT.

The CDR3 loop is CASSQDQGGRLHEKLFF. The DNA of the CDR3 is TGCGCCAGCAGCCAAGATCAGGGAGGCAGGTTACACGAAAAACTGTTTTTT. The gene calls are TRBV4-3 and TRBJ1-4; perhaps TRBD1 as D (5 bases). V was cut by 0 bases and J by 8 bases, with 19 bases left in between. CDR3 length equals 17 residues. Germline V gene data show CDR1 as LGHNA and CDR2 as YSLEER.

The rearrangement joins TRBV11-1 to TRBJ2-1; D possibly matches TRBD1 or TRBD2 (5 bases each). CDR3 length: 14 amino acids. Germline lookup yields CDR1 SGHAT and CDR2 FQDESV (reference sequence). V was pared by 3 bases and J by 4 bases, with 10 bases between. CDR3 nucleotide sequence: TGTGCCAGCAGCTTGGGGGATGAATACAATGAGCAGTTCTTC. Amino acids: CASSLGDEYNEQFF.

This clone was counted once. Other DNA sequences within the sample encode an identical CDR3. The genes are TRBV9 and TRBJ2-3; the match to TRBD1 covers 7 bases. CDR1 and CDR2 (germline): SGDLS, YYNGEE. The ends lost 4 bases at V and 2 bases at J; junction bases unmatched: 10. The CDR3 runs 16 residues. CDR3 residues: CASSPRQGELTDTQYF. Here the CDR3 DNA reads TGTGCCAGCAGCCCCCGACAGGGAGAACTCACAGATACGCAGTATTTT.

The chain uses TRBV7-9 and TRBJ2-5; no definite D call. CDR3 length equals 12 residues. Trimming cost V 5 bases and J 1 base, with 5 bases left between them. The germline V gene has CDR1 SEHNR and CDR2 FQNEAQ (reference sequence). CDR3 protein: CASSPIQETQYF. The CDR3 DNA reads as TGTGCCAGCAGCCCGATCCAAGAGACCCAGTACTTC.

In this sample, this clone turned up once. The chain has TRBV4-1 and TRBJ2-1, with no clear D. CDR1 is MGHRA and CDR2 is YSYEKL in the germline V gene. The CDR3 has 16 amino acids. The ends were cut back, 0 bases at V and 5 bases at J, with 14 bases in the middle. This chain's CDR3 is CASSQDGPPGHNEQFF. The CDR3 DNA reads as TGCGCCAGCAGCCAAGATGGGCCCCCTGGTCACAATGAGCAGTTCTTC.

This clone was observed a handful of times. The chain uses TRBV10-3 and TRBJ1-4; D is unresolved. The CDR3 loop spans 16 amino acids. Trimming pared 3 bases from V and 5 bases from J, leaving 16 bases between. Germline loops: CDR1 ENHRY, CDR2 SYGVKD. In DNA, the CDR3 is TGTGCCATCAGTGATAAGGGAGGAAGGTTCAATGAAAAACTGTTTTTT. It yields the protein CAISDKGGRFNEKLFF.

The chain has TRBV2 and TRBJ1-6, with D perhaps matching TRBD1 (5 bases). Germline assignment: CDR1 SNHLY and CDR2 FYNNEI. Trimming cost V 7 bases and J 5 bases, with 15 bases left between them. The CDR3 contains 15 residues. CDR3: CASTLGQADNSPLHF. DNA for the CDR3: TGTGCCAGCACCTTGGGGCAGGCCGATAATTCACCCCTCCACTTT. The complete variable domain, with remaining parts taken from reference TRBV2 and TRBJ1-6, reads EPEVTQTPSHQVTQMGQEVILRCVPISNHLYFYWYRQILGQKVEFLVSFYNNEISEKSEIFDDQFSVERPDGSNFTLKIRSTKLEDSAMYFCASTLGQADNSPLHFGNGTRLTVT.

This chain links TRBV7-9 with TRBJ1-5; D might be TRBD1 (5 bases). V dropped 3 bases and J dropped 4 bases, with 7 bases sitting between them. The length of the CDR3 is 13 residues. Germline V gene lookup returns CDR1 SEHNR and CDR2 FQNEAQ (reference sequence). The CDR3 here is CASSLSGNQPQHF. CDR3 bases: TGTGCCAGCAGCTTGTCAGGGAATCAGCCCCAGCATTTT.

The chain links TRBV6-5 to TRBJ1-6; D call uncertain. This CDR3 has 12 amino acids. Germline CDR1 is MNHEY and CDR2 is SVGAGI. Trimming stripped 6 bases from V and 9 bases from J, with 9 bases between. The CDR3 spells CASSPRGSPLHF. The DNA for the CDR3 is TGTGCCAGCAGCCCCAGAGGTTCACCCCTCCACTTT.

V usage is TRBV13 and J usage is TRBJ1-2, with D unresolved. This CDR3 spans 14 amino acids. The germline V gene encodes CDR1 PRHDT and CDR2 FYEKMQ (reference sequence). V was pared by 0 bases and J by 4 bases, with 9 bases between. CDR3 bases: TGTGCCAGCAGCTTAGGCCAGCCCCTCTATGGCTACACCTTC. This translates into CASSLGQPLYGYTF.

The chain combines TRBV5-8 with TRBJ2-3, with 7 positions matching TRBD1. The CDR3 extends over 14 amino acids. The J segment lost 4 bases and the V segment lost 3 bases, leaving 5 bases of the junction unmatched. Germline V gene sequence: CDR1 SGHTS, CDR2 YDEGEE. As DNA, the CDR3 is TGTGCCAGCAGCTCCTACGGGACAGCAGATACGCAGTATTTT. This encodes CASSSYGTADTQYF.

V gene TRBV6-1 combines with J gene TRBJ1-6; no clear D. The V and J ends lost 2 bases and 7 bases respectively, with 12 bases between them. Germline V gives CDR1 MNHNS, CDR2 SASEGT. The CDR3 runs 15 residues. The CDR3 loop is CASSEMWVWNSPLHF. CDR3 nucleotide sequence: TGTGCCAGCAGTGAAATGTGGGTCTGGAATTCACCCCTCCACTTT.

V is TRBV7-2 and J is TRBJ1-2; D perhaps matches TRBD1 (5 bases). Germline values: CDR1 SGHTA, CDR2 FQGNSA. Trimming took off 2 bases at V and 1 base at J, with 14 bases between the two ends. CDR3 length: 16 residues. CDR3 region: CASSLNFRDGNYGYTF. The CDR3 bases are TGTGCCAGCAGCTTAAATTTTAGGGACGGTAACTATGGCTACACCTTC. The variable domain in full, completed from reference TRBV7-2 and TRBJ1-2, reads GAGVSQSPSNKVTEKGKDVELRCDPISGHTALYWYRQSLGQGLEFLIYFQGNSAPDKSGLPSDRFSAERTGGSVSTLTIQRTQQEDSAVYLCASSLNFRDGNYGYTFGSGTRLTVV.

This chain uses TRBV20-1 with TRBJ1-2; TRBD1 aligns across 8 bases. This CDR3 spans 11 amino acids. CDR1 DFQATT and CDR2 SNEGSKA come from the germline V gene (reference sequence). V lost 3 bases and J lost 8; bases outside the gene matches: 2. CDR3 region: CSARTGEGYTF. DNA for the CDR3: TGCAGTGCTAGGACAGGGGAGGGCTACACCTTC.

The genes are TRBV7-9 and TRBJ1-2; 7 nucleotides line up with TRBD1. V shed 11 bases, J shed 3 bases, and the junction held 9 bases outside the gene matches. CDR1 is SEHNR, CDR2 FQNEAQ, per germline (reference sequence). The CDR3 consists of 13 residues. The CDR3 bases are TGTGCCGGCCGACAGGGCAAGGACTATGGCTACACCTTC. It specifies CAGRQGKDYGYTF.

The gene calls are TRBV3-1 (or the pseudogene TRBV3-2) and TRBJ2-5, with D unclear. The CDR3 covers 13 residues. Germline V gene sequence: CDR1 LGHDT, CDR2 YNNKEL (reference sequence). With 0 bases removed from V and 4 bases from J, the gap between germline ends came to 6 bases. The CDR3 loop is CASSQDYRETQYF. DNA for the CDR3: TGTGCCAGCAGCCAAGACTACAGAGAGACCCAGTACTTC.

This chain uses TRBV19 with TRBJ2-3; 8 bases agree with TRBD1. Germline loops: CDR1 LNHDA, CDR2 SQIVND (reference sequence). After removal of 5 bases from V and 3 bases from J, the junction contained 7 bases not matched to a gene. The CDR3 totals 15 residues. The CDR3 DNA is TGTGCCAGTAGTGCAGACAGGGGAAGGACAGATACGCAGTATTTT. Protein: CASSADRGRTDTQYF.

This chain joins TRBV3-1 (or the pseudogene TRBV3-2) and TRBJ1-1, with D hard to call. The ends were cut back, 6 bases at V and 1 base at J, with 9 bases in the middle. Per the germline V gene, CDR1 is LGHDT and CDR2 is YNNKEL (reference sequence). The CDR3 is 13 amino acids. The CDR3 protein is CASRLQTNTEAFF. CDR3 sequence (DNA): TGTGCCAGCAGATTACAGACGAACACTGAAGCTTTCTTT.

V usage is TRBV6-5 and J usage is TRBJ2-1, with D possibly TRBD2 on 6 matching bases. Germline assignment: CDR1 MNHEY and CDR2 SVGAGI. The CDR3 is 14 amino acids. Between the trimmed V and J ends, which lost 8 bases and 0 bases, there was a span of 11 bases. CDR3: CASWGVSSYNEQFF. CDR3 bases: TGTGCCAGCTGGGGGGTGAGCTCCTACAATGAGCAGTTCTTC.

The J gene is TRBJ2-1, the V gene TRBV11-3, with 10 positions matching TRBD2. Per germline, CDR1 SGHNT and CDR2 YENEEA. V trimming: 0 bases; J trimming: 4 bases; junction bases outside the gene matches: 3. The CDR3 is 16 residues long. CDR3 sequence reads: CASSLEASGGYNEQFF. As DNA, the CDR3 is TGTGCCAGCAGCTTAGAGGCTAGCGGGGGATACAATGAGCAGTTCTTC. Full variable domain (missing parts from reference TRBV11-3 and TRBJ2-1): EAGVVQSPRYKIIEKKQPVAFWCNPISGHNTLYWYLQNLGQGPELLIRYENEEAVDDSQLPKDRFSAERLKGVDSTLKIQPAELGDSAVYLCASSLEASGGYNEQFFGPGTRLTVL.

Concerning this clone: One end of the junction does not line up with germline, which may come from a read error. The chain has TRBV10-3 and TRBJ2-5; 9 bases map to TRBD2. This CDR3 is 17 amino acids long. The V gene's germline CDR1 is ENHRY and CDR2 SYGVKD. CDR3 DNA sequence: TGTGCCATCAGTGGTAGCGGGGGAAAAGCCTACCAAGAGATCCAGTACTTC. Amino acid sequence: CAISGSGGKAYQEIQYF.

This clone was recorded only once. The rearrangement joins TRBV30 to TRBJ1-2, with D possibly TRBD1 on 5 matching bases. The V end was cut by 0 bases, the J end by 8 bases, with 10 bases between. Germline V gene sequence: CDR1 GTSNPN, CDR2 SVGIG (reference sequence). The CDR3 extends over 12 amino acids. CDR3 residues: CAWSVGTGGYTF. The DNA for the CDR3 is TGTGCCTGGAGTGTAGGGACTGGGGGCTACACCTTC.

The rearrangement links TRBV13 to TRBJ2-7; 7 nucleotides match TRBD2. The CDR3 has 17 residues. With V trimmed by 3 bases and J by 2 bases, 13 bases remained unmatched. Germline lookup yields CDR1 PRHDT and CDR2 FYEKMQ (reference sequence). CDR3 sequence: CASSLTTSLGGAYEQYF. The CDR3 DNA sequence: TGTGCCAGCAGCTTGACGACTAGCCTGGGGGGTGCCTACGAGCAGTACTTC.

V and J are TRBV4-2 and TRBJ2-7; 7 bases line up with TRBD2. The CDR3 is 17 amino acids. Germline CDR1 is LGHNA and CDR2 is YNFKEQ. V was clipped by 0 bases and J by 4 bases; unmatched bases: 12. In DNA, the CDR3 is TGTGCCAGCAGCCAAGATAGGGCGGGGGTCGGGAGTTACGAGCAGTACTTC. The encoded protein is CASSQDRAGVGSYEQYF.

The chain carries TRBV27 and TRBJ1-2; 8 bases map to TRBD1. Germline V gene lookup returns CDR1 MNHEY and CDR2 SMNVEV (reference sequence). V gave up 0 bases and J gave up 7 bases; unmatched junction bases: 16. The CDR3 covers 18 residues. The CDR3 DNA reads as TGTGCCAGCAGTTTATCGGTCAATCCCACCAGGGGGCGGGGTGGCTACACCTTC. This codes for CASSLSVNPTRGRGGYTF.